This T cell receptor beta chain came from a study of shared clonotypes between healthy human individuals. The germline V and J ends were trimmed by 1 base and 2 bases, with 6 bases remaining between them. Germline V CDR1 and CDR2: SGHKS, YYEKEE (reference sequence). The CDR3 length is 13 residues. Clones were read by immunoSEQ multiplex PCR, and TCRdb kept only the in-frame ones, dropping some. There are some 1,600,000 clones in the sample; 95% to 99% occur only once, and roughly 0.42% lies in the top ten. Donors had no recently reported acute infections or vaccinations and were HIV-negative. The receptor was derived from a man aged 30-40 years in good health. The specimen sequenced was naive CD4+ T cells sorted from blood. Subset denoted: CD45RA+ positively selected. The chain joins TRBV5-5 to TRBJ2-5; D remains ambiguous. As DNA, the CDR3 is TGTGCCAGCAGCTTGACGGTGCAAGAGACCCAGTACTTC. It codes for CASSLTVQETQYF.